This is a list of T cell receptor beta chains from one sample in a study of shared clonotypes between healthy human individuals. Only in-frame clones appear in the TCRdb table, and some are missing; sequencing was by immunoSEQ multiplex PCR. The sample has about 2.4 million clones; roughly 93% are singletons. The source material was naive CD4+ T cells from PBMCs. Receptor source: a young man in good health. Some clones in this sample may be carry-over from other donors' samples. Both conserved end residues are part of each CDR3. D genes are given only for firm matches. Clone size is shown for a subset of rows, as once, few, many or a class of expanded clone.

>TRBJ2-5|TRBV4-3|-|-
CASSQGVRREIEETQYF
TGCGCCAGCAGCCAAGGAGTTCGAAGGGAAATCGAGGAGACCCAGTACTTC
>TRBJ2-5|TRBV5-6|-|-
CASSLFGETKGTQYF
TGTGCCAGCAGCTTGTTTGGAGAAACCAAAGGGACCCAGTACTTC
>TRBJ2-5|TRBV5-1|-|TRBD1
CASSWGDRANLIETQYF
TGCGCCAGCAGCTGGGGGGACAGGGCGAATTTGATCGAGACCCAGTACTTC
>TRBJ1-2|TRBV28|-|TRBD1
CASSLWPGQNYGYTF
TGTGCCAGCAGTTTATGGCCGGGACAGAACTATGGCTACACCTTC
>TRBJ2-3|TRBV2|once|-
CASTPMGGGDTQYF
TGTGCCAGCACCCCGATGGGAGGAGGAGATACGCAGTATTTT
>TRBJ1-4|TRBV7-2|-|-
CASSLAPGEYEKLFF
TGTGCCAGCAGCTTAGCGCCGGGGGAATATGAAAAACTGTTTTTT
>TRBJ2-2|TRBV19|-|-
CASRAVTGAGELFF
TGTGCCAGCCGAGCGGTCACGGGGGCCGGGGAGCTGTTTTTT
>TRBJ1-6|TRBV7-3|-|TRBD1
CASSRDRANSPLHF
TGTGCCAGCAGCCGCGACAGGGCTAATTCACCCCTCCACTTT
>TRBJ2-7|TRBV15|-|-
CATSRDLVIRVGYEQYF
TGTGCCACCAGCAGAGATCTCGTTATTCGGGTTGGCTACGAGCAGTACTTC
>TRBJ1-5|TRBV9|-|TRBD1
CASSVEGASNQPQHF
TGTGCCAGCAGCGTAGAGGGGGCTAGCAATCAGCCCCAGCATTTT
>TRBJ1-1|TRBV5-1|-|-
CASSLGLPWNTEAFF
TGCGCCAGCAGCTTGGGGTTACCTTGGAACACTGAAGCTTTCTTT
>TRBJ1-4|TRBV18|-|-
CASSPPRFEGVNEKLFF
TGTGCCAGCTCACCACCCCGGTTTGAGGGGGTGAATGAAAAACTGTTTTTT
>TRBJ2-3|TRBV27|-|-
CASSWRGQNTDTQYF
TGTGCCAGCAGTTGGAGAGGACAGAACACAGATACGCAGTATTTT
>TRBJ1-1|TRBV5-6|-|-
CASRRRGLNTEAFF
TGTGCCAGCAGGAGAAGAGGCCTGAACACTGAAGCTTTCTTT
>TRBJ2-2|TRBV7-6|-|-
CASSLAGENTGELFF
TGTGCCAGCAGCTTAGCGGGAGAAAACACCGGGGAGCTGTTTTTT
>TRBJ1-2|TRBV19|-|-
CASYQGLEDGYTF
TGTGCCAGTTACCAGGGCCTGGAGGATGGCTACACCTTC
>TRBJ2-3|TRBV5-1|-|-
CASSTQGNTDTQYF
TGCGCCAGCAGCACTCAGGGCAACACAGATACGCAGTATTTT
>TRBJ1-2|TRBV6-6|-|TRBD1
CASTDRGQGYGYTF
TGTGCCAGCACCGACCGTGGACAGGGGTATGGCTACACCTTC
>TRBJ2-5|TRBV5-1|-|-
CASSRGGGAPQETQYF
TGCGCCAGCAGCCGTGGGGGCGGGGCCCCCCAAGAGACCCAGTACTTC
>TRBJ1-3|TRBV7-9|-|TRBD1
CASSLGQNSGNTIYF
TGTGCCAGCAGCTTGGGACAGAACTCTGGAAACACCATATATTTT
>TRBJ1-2|TRBV18|few|-
CASSPRGDPPYYGYTF
TGTGCCAGCTCACCGCGGGGGGACCCTCCTTACTATGGCTACACCTTC
>TRBJ2-1|TRBV9|-|TRBD1
CASSVGSLRQGDNEQFF
TGTGCCAGCAGCGTAGGGTCCCTGAGGCAGGGGGACAATGAGCAGTTCTTC
>TRBJ1-2|TRBV28|-|TRBD1
CASTLLGQGAPGGYTF
TGTGCCAGCACCCTCCTGGGACAGGGTGCGCCTGGTGGCTACACCTTC
>TRBJ2-2|TRBV11-2|-|TRBD2
CASSEGTSGRAITGELFF
TGTGCCAGCAGCGAAGGGACTAGCGGGAGGGCCATAACCGGGGAGCTGTTTTTT
>TRBJ2-2|TRBV5-1|-|-
CASKLRTANTGELFF
TGCGCCAGCAAACTACGGACAGCGAACACCGGGGAGCTGTTTTTT
>TRBJ2-7|TRBV5-6|-|-
CASSLGWAAKLYEQYF
TGTGCCAGCAGCCTCGGATGGGCAGCAAAGTTATACGAGCAGTACTTC
>TRBJ1-2|TRBV11-1|-|TRBD1
CASSLTGGVDDGYTF
TGTGCCAGCAGCCTCACAGGGGGCGTCGATGATGGCTACACCTTC
>TRBJ2-1|TRBV7-9|-|TRBD2
CASSYPGTSGNNEQFF
TGTGCCAGCAGCTACCCCGGGACTAGCGGTAACAATGAGCAGTTCTTC
>TRBJ2-2|TRBV9|-|-
CASSPPPSGTGELFF
TGTGCCAGCAGCCCCCCCCCGAGCGGCACCGGGGAGCTGTTTTTT
>TRBJ2-7|TRBV14|-|TRBD1
CASSQEGIDRASPFSYEQYF
TGTGCCAGCAGCCAAGAGGGCATTGACAGGGCCTCACCTTTTTCCTACGAGCAGTACTTC
>TRBJ1-1|TRBV2|-|-
CASKPGAEAFF
TGTGCCAGCAAACCCGGGGCTGAAGCTTTCTTT
>TRBJ2-2|TRBV7-9|-|TRBD2
CASSDGLAGPAGTGELFF
TGTGCCAGCAGTGACGGACTAGCGGGACCTGCCGGGACCGGGGAGCTGTTTTTT
>TRBJ1-2|TRBV2|-|TRBD1
CASSKNRGGGYTF
TGTGCCAGCAGTAAGAACAGGGGGGGCGGCTACACCTTC
>TRBJ1-5|TRBV28|-|TRBD1
CASSQGQSNQPQHF
TGTGCCAGCAGCCAGGGACAGAGCAATCAGCCCCAGCATTTT
>TRBJ1-6|TRBV9|-|-
CASSRDSSNYNSPLHF
TGTGCCAGCAGTAGAGACAGCAGCAATTATAATTCACCCCTCCACTTT
>TRBJ1-2|TRBV6-1|-|-
CASSEARGYTF
TGTGCCAGCAGTGAAGCTAGGGGCTACACCTTC
>TRBJ2-3|TRBV5-1|-|-
CASSLAMAGTDTQYF
TGCGCCAGCAGCTTGGCGATGGCTGGCACAGATACGCAGTATTTT